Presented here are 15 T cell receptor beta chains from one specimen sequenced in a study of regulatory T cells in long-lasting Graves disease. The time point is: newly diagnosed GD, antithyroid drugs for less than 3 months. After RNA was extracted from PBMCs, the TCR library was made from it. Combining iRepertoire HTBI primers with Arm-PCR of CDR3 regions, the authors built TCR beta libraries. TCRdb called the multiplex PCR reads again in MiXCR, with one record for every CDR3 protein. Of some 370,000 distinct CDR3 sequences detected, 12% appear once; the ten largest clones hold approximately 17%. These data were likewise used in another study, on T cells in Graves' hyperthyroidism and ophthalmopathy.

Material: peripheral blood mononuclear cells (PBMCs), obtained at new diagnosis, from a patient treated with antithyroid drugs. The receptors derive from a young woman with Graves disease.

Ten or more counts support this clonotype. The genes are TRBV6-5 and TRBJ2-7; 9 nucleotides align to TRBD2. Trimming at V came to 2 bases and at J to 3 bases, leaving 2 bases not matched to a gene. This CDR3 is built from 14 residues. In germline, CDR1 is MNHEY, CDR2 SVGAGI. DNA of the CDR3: TGTGCCAGCAGTTACGCTAGCGGGAACTACGAGCAGTACTTC. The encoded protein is CASSYASGNYEQYF.

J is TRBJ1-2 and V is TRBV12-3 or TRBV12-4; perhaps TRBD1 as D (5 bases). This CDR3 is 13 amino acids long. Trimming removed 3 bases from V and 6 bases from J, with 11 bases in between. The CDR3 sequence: CASSFLSGDGYTF. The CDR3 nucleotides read TGTGCCAGCAGTTTCCTCTCGGGGGATGGCTACACCTTC.

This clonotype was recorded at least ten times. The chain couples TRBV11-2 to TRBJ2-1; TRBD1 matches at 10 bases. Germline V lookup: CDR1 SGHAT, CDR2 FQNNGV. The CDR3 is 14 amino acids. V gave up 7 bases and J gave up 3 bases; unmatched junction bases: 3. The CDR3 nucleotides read TGTGCCAGCACCCGGGACAGGGGCTACAATGAGCAGTTCTTC. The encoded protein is CASTRDRGYNEQFF.

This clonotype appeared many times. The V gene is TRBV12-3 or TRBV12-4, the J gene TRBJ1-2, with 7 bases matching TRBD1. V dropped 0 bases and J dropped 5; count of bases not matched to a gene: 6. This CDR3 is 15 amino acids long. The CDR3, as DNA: TGTGCCAGCAGTTTAGCGGGGACAGCCTCTTATGGCTACACCTTC. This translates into CASSLAGTASYGYTF.

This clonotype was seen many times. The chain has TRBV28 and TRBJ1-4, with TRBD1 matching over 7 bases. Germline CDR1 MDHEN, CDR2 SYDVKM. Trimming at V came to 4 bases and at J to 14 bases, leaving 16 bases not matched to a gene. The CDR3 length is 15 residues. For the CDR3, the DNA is TGTGCCAGCAGTTCGCCTAGGGGGCAGCCCCCTTGGCTGTTTTTT. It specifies CASSSPRGQPPWLFF.

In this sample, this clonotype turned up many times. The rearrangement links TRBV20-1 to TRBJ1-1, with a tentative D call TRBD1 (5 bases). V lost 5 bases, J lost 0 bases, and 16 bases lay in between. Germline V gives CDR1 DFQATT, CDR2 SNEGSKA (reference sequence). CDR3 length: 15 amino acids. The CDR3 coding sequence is TGCAGTGCTGCGGGGCAGCCCAGTATGAACACTGAAGCTTTCTTT. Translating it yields CSAAGQPSMNTEAFF.

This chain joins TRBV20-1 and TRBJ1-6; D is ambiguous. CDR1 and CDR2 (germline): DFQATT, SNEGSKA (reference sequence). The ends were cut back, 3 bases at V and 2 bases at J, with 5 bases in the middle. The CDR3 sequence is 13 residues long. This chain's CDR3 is CSARQTYNSPLHF. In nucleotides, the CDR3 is TGCAGTGCTAGGCAGACCTATAATTCACCCCTCCACTTT.

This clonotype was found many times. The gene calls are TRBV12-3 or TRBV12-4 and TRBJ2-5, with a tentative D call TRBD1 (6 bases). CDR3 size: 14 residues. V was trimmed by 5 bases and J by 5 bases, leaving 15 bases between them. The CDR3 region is CASSAGTQGETQYF. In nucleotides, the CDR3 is TGTGCCAGCAGTGCAGGGACCCAGGGGGAGACCCAGTACTTC.

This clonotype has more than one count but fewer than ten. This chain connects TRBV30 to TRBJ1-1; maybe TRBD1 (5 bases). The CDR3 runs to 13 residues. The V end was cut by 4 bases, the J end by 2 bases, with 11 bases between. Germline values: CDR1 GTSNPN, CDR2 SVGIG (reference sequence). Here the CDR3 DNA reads TGTGCCTGGACCTCAGACAGTAACACTGAAGCTTTCTTT. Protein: CAWTSDSNTEAFF. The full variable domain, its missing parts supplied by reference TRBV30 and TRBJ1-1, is SQTIHQWPATLVQPVGSPLSLECTVEGTSNPNLYWYRQAAGRGLQLLFYSVGIGQISSEVPQNLSASRPQDRQFILSSKKLLLSDSGFYLCAWTSDSNTEAFFGQGTRLTVV.

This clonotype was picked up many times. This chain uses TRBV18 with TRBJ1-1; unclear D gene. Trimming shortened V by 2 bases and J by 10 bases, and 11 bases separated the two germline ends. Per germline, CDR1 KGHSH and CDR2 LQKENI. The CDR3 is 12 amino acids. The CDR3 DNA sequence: TGTGCCAGCTCACCAGCTGGTGAGGGAGCTTTCTTT. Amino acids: CASSPAGEGAFF.

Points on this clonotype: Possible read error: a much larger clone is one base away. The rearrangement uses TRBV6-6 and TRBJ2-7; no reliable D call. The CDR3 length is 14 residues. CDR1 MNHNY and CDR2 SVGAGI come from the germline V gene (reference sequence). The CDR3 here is CACSYSTYSYEQYV. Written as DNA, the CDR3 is TGTGCCTGCAGTTACTCGACATACTCCTACGAGCAGTACGTC.

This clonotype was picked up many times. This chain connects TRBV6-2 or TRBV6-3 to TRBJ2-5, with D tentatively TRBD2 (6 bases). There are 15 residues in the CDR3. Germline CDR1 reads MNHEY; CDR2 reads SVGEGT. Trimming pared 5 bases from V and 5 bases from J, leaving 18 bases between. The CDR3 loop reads CASSGTRDSVETQYF. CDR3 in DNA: TGTGCCAGCAGTGGGACCCGGGACTCCGTGGAGACCCAGTACTTC.

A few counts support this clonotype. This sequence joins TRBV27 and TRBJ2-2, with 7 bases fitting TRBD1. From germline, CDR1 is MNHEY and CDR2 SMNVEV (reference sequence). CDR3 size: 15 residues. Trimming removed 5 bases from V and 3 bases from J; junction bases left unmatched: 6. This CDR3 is CASSPDRFYTGELFF. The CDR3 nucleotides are TGTGCCAGCAGTCCGGACAGGTTCTACACCGGGGAGCTGTTTTTT.

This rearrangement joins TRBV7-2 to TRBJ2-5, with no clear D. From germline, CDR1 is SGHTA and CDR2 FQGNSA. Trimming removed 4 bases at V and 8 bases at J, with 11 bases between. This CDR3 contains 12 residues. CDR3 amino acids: CASSSFQDTQYF. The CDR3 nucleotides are TGTGCCAGCAGCTCGTTTCAGGATACCCAGTACTTC.

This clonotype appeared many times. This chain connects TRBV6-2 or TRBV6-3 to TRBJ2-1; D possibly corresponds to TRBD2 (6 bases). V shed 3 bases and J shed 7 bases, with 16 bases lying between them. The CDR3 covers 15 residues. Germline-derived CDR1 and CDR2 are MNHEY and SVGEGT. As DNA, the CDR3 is TGTGCCAGCAGTTATTCAACGGGACGGGGGAATGAGCAGTTCTTC. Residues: CASSYSTGRGNEQFF.